A single sample is the source of the 10 T cell receptor beta chains below, sequenced in a study of control samples from healthy donors and cancer patients. Profiling relied on immunoSEQ multiplex PCR, and the TCRdb table lists in-frame clones only, not all of them. The sample holds about 75,000 clones, about 93% seen once. Material for sequencing was blood. These receptors all come from a woman between 40 and 50 years old in good health.

The V and J genes are TRBV27 and TRBJ2-2; a possible D gene is TRBD2 (6 bases). The CDR3 has 13 amino acids. The V end lost 6 bases, the J end lost 6 bases, and 11 bases lay between the germline ends. Germline V CDR1 and CDR2: MNHEY, SMNVEV (reference sequence). CDR3 sequence: CASRGTWAGELFF. As DNA, the CDR3 is TGTGCCAGCAGAGGGACTTGGGCCGGGGAGCTGTTTTTT.

This sequence joins TRBV30 and TRBJ1-2; no clear D gene. The germline V gene encodes CDR1 GTSNPN and CDR2 SVGIG (reference sequence). The CDR3 extends over 13 amino acids. Deletions cut 0 bases from V and 7 bases from J, with 12 bases between. DNA of the CDR3: TGTGCCTGGAGTGTCGGGCTGAGAAGTGGCTACACCTTC. Translation: CAWSVGLRSGYTF. The full variable domain, with the rest looked up from reference TRBV30 and TRBJ1-2, is SQTIHQWPATLVQPVGSPLSLECTVEGTSNPNLYWYRQAAGRGLQLLFYSVGIGQISSEVPQNLSASRPQDRQFILSSKKLLLSDSGFYLCAWSVGLRSGYTFGSGTRLTVV.

The rearrangement links TRBV6-1 to TRBJ1-5; no reliable D call. V lost 1 base and J 9 bases, leaving 13 bases between the germline ends. The CDR3 sequence is 14 residues long. Per the germline V gene, CDR1 is MNHNS and CDR2 is SASEGT. CDR3 nucleotide sequence: TGTGCCAGCAGTGAAGTGGCAGAGAGGCGGCCCCAGCATTTT. Residues: CASSEVAERRPQHF.

The genes are TRBV7-3 and TRBJ1-5; D not certain. Germline lookup yields CDR1 SGHTA and CDR2 FQGTGA. CDR3 length equals 13 residues. With 5 bases removed from V and 5 bases from J, the gap between germline ends came to 10 bases. The DNA of the CDR3 is TGTGCCAGCAGCCCGACCAGAGATCAGCCCCAGCATTTT. It is translated as CASSPTRDQPQHF.

The chain recombines TRBV2 with TRBJ1-3, with D maybe TRBD1 (5 bases). Trimming left V 6 bases short and J 2 bases short, with 14 bases between. The CDR3 covers 15 residues. Germline CDR1 and CDR2: SNHLY and FYNNEI. CDR3 DNA: TGTGCCAGCAGCCAGGAAAAAGGGGCTGGAAACACCATATATTTT. It yields the protein CASSQEKGAGNTIYF.

The genes are TRBV5-4 and TRBJ2-7, with TRBD1 identical over 7 bases. Per the germline V gene, CDR1 is SGHNT and CDR2 is YYREEE (reference sequence). This CDR3 has 15 amino acids. Germline trimming cut 4 bases from V and 4 bases from J; bases unmatched to any gene: 11. The CDR3: CASSPSRGGQYEQYF. The DNA for the CDR3 is TGTGCCAGCAGCCCGTCCCGAGGGGGACAGTACGAGCAGTACTTC.

This clone was observed once. This chain links TRBV4-3 with TRBJ1-3; no definite D call. Germline CDR1 is LGHNA and CDR2 is YSLEER. CDR3 size: 17 residues. V lost 3 bases and J lost 2, with 17 bases in between. The chain's CDR3 is CASSQEPLEAPGNTIYF. The DNA of the CDR3 is TGCGCCAGCAGCCAGGAGCCATTGGAAGCGCCTGGAAACACCATATATTTT.

The genes are TRBV30 and TRBJ1-2; 11 nucleotides line up with TRBD1. The germline V gene has CDR1 GTSNPN and CDR2 SVGIG (reference sequence). The CDR3 consists of 16 residues. J was trimmed by 6 bases and V by 3 bases; bases with no gene match: 12. The CDR3 sequence is CAWRTKPGQGDDGYTF. CDR3 DNA sequence: TGTGCCTGGAGGACTAAGCCGGGACAGGGGGATGATGGCTACACCTTC.

The chain recombines TRBV6-5 with TRBJ1-4; 9 bases map to TRBD1. Losses at the gene ends were 7 bases for V and 10 bases for J; bases not matched to a gene: 13. This CDR3 is built from 15 residues. Germline V gene sequence: CDR1 MNHEY, CDR2 SVGAGI. DNA for the CDR3: TGTGCCAGCACCCTGTGGGGACAGGGCAGCGGAAAACTGTTTTTT. It is translated as CASTLWGQGSGKLFF.

The CDR3 bases are TGTGCCTGGAGTAGACAGGGGGTCGACGAGCAGTACTTC. Translation: CAWSRQGVDEQYF. V and J are TRBV30 and TRBJ2-7, with 9 bases lining up with TRBD1. Germline-derived CDR1 and CDR2 are GTSNPN and SVGIG (reference sequence). This CDR3 is 13 amino acids long. J was trimmed by 5 bases and V by 2 bases; bases with no gene match: 4.